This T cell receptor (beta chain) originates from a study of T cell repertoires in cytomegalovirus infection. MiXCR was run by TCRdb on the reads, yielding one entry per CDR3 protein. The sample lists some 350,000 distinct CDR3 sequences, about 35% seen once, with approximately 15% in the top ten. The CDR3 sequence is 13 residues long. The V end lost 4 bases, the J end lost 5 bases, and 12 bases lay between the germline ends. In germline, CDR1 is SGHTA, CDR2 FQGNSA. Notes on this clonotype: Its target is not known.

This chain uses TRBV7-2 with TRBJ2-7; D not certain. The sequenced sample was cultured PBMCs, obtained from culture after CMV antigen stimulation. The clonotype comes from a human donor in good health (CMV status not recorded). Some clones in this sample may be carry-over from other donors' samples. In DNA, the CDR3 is TGTGCCAGCAGCTCTTGGGCCGCGGACGAGCAGTACTTC. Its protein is CASSSWAADEQYF.